This record concerns one TCR beta chain sequence. Looked up from germline, CDR1 is MDHEN and CDR2 is SYDVKM. Trimming pared 5 bases from V and 0 bases from J, leaving 10 bases between. This CDR3 spans 14 amino acids. With a J-beta primer mix and a sample-barcoded 5' primer, a second PCR ran roughly 6 to 11 cycles. One entry per CDR3 protein, called by TCRdb with MiXCR from the 5' RACE reads. The table lists about 930,000 distinct CDR3 sequences, around 29% of them singletons, with roughly a tenth in the top ten. This entry belongs to a study of blood T cells in healthy people across ages. This sample also appeared in a second study, on T cells of mothers and their children.

This TCR derives from a woman in her forties in good health. Material: blood. J is TRBJ1-2 and V is TRBV28; maybe TRBD1 (5 bases). The CDR3 reads CASSNQGANYGYTF. The CDR3 nucleotides read TGTGCCAGCAGTAACCAGGGAGCTAACTATGGCTACACCTTC.